These T cell receptor beta chains were read from a single sample in a study of shared clonotypes between healthy human individuals. TCRdb keeps only in-frame clones here, not all; method: immunoSEQ multiplex PCR. The sample carries about 1.1 million clones, about 80% recorded once. The sequenced sample was memory CD4+ T cells from PBMCs. Source of these receptors: a man aged 18 to 29 in good health. Some clones in this sample may be carry-over from other donors' samples. Both conserved end residues are part of each CDR3. Fields, in order: V gene, D gene, J gene, CDR3 protein, CDR3 DNA. A D gene is named only where the DNA matches it firmly.

V: TRBV5-1; D: TRBD2; J: TRBJ2-3; CDR3: CATAETSGGSTDTQYF; DNA: TGCGCCACCGCTGAGACTAGCGGGGGAAGCACAGATACGCAGTATTTT
V: TRBV7-2; D: NA; J: TRBJ2-7; CDR3: CASSLVEHWEQYF; DNA: TGTGCCAGCAGCTTAGTCGAGCACTGGGAGCAGTACTTC
V: TRBV29-1; D: NA; J: TRBJ1-1; CDR3: CSGHRSLPLNTEAFF; DNA: TGCAGCGGCCACCGGTCCTTACCTTTGAACACTGAAGCTTTCTTT
V: TRBV25-1; D: TRBD2; J: TRBJ2-7; CDR3: CASSSTSGRFEQYF; DNA: TGTGCCAGCAGTTCCACTAGCGGGAGGTTTGAGCAGTACTTC
V: TRBV7-9; D: NA; J: TRBJ2-3; CDR3: CASSFGDTDTQYF; DNA: TGTGCCAGCAGCTTCGGGGACACAGATACGCAGTATTTT
V: TRBV7-2; D: NA; J: TRBJ2-3; CDR3: CASIAADTQYF; DNA: TGTGCCAGCATAGCGGCAGATACGCAGTATTTT
V: TRBV6-1; D: NA; J: TRBJ1-2; CDR3: CASSEDRVNGYTF; DNA: TGTGCCAGCAGTGAAGACAGGGTGAATGGCTACACCTTC
V: TRBV6-5; D: TRBD1; J: TRBJ1-3; CDR3: CASGWGQGVGNTIYF; DNA: TGTGCCAGCGGATGGGGACAGGGAGTCGGAAACACCATATATTTT
V: TRBV2; D: TRBD1; J: TRBJ2-3; CDR3: CASTAGTGRTDTQYF; DNA: TGTGCCAGCACTGCCGGGACAGGGCGCACAGATACGCAGTATTTT
V: TRBV12-5; D: TRBD1; J: TRBJ2-1; CDR3: CASGLVGRGRGNEQFF; DNA: TGTGCTAGTGGTTTGGTAGGCAGGGGGCGAGGCAATGAGCAGTTCTTC